This entry lists 17 T cell receptor beta chains sequenced from one sample in a study of control samples from healthy donors and cancer patients. Clones were sequenced by immunoSEQ multiplex PCR, and TCRdb holds only the in-frame ones, with some missing. This table has approximately 49,000 clones, approximately 86% appearing once. Input material: PBMCs. Every receptor here comes from a woman between 45 and 60 years old with lung cancer.

The sample holds a few counts of this clone. The V gene is TRBV19, the J gene TRBJ1-2; 10 bases fit TRBD1. This CDR3 region has 13 residues. CDR1 is LNHDA, CDR2 SQIVND, per germline (reference sequence). V was pared by 4 bases and J by 6 bases, with 2 bases of the junction left unmatched. CDR3 bases: TGTGCCAGTAGTAGGGACAGGGGCGATGGCTACACCTTC. Amino acids: CASSRDRGDGYTF. The full variable domain, its missing parts supplied by reference TRBV19 and TRBJ1-2, is DGGITQSPKYLFRKEGQNVTLSCEQNLNHDAMYWYRQDPGQGLRLIYYSQIVNDFQKGDIAEGYSVSREKKESFPLTVTSAQKNPTAFYLCASSRDRGDGYTFGSGTRLTVV.

The chain couples TRBV29-1 to TRBJ1-5; D remains ambiguous. This CDR3 comprises 15 residues. V lost 4 bases, J lost 0 bases, and 13 bases lay in between. Germline assignment: CDR1 SQVTM and CDR2 ANQGSEA. The CDR3 DNA sequence: TGCAGCGTTGGTGAGGGTGATTATAGCAATCAGCCCCAGCATTTT. Translated, it gives CSVGEGDYSNQPQHF.

The gene calls are TRBV6-1 and TRBJ1-2; possible D gene TRBD1, 6 bases. CDR3 length: 17 amino acids. CDR1 and CDR2 (germline): MNHNS, SASEGT. V lost 0 bases, J lost 5 bases, and 19 bases lay in between. CDR3 residues: CASSEALHRVSTYGYTF. Here the CDR3 DNA reads TGTGCCAGCAGTGAAGCGCTTCACAGGGTATCGACTTATGGCTACACCTTC.

V and J are TRBV19 and TRBJ2-1; 7 bases line up with TRBD2. This CDR3 spans 13 amino acids. The V gene's germline CDR1 is LNHDA and CDR2 SQIVND (reference sequence). Germline trimming cut 3 bases from V and 8 bases from J; bases unmatched to any gene: 4. CDR3 in amino acids: CASSMVRGDEQFF. The CDR3 bases are TGTGCCAGTAGTATGGTTCGGGGGGATGAGCAGTTCTTC.

V and J are TRBV11-3 and TRBJ2-1; 8 nucleotides agree with TRBD2. With 5 bases clipped from V and 3 bases from J, the junction kept 6 bases outside the gene matches. This CDR3 region has 15 residues. Germline V gives CDR1 SGHNT, CDR2 YENEEA. The CDR3 DNA sequence: TGTGCCAGCAGCATTCGGGAGGGCTACTACAATGAGCAGTTCTTC. As protein: CASSIREGYYNEQFF. Variable domain in full (rest from reference TRBV11-3 and TRBJ2-1): EAGVVQSPRYKIIEKKQPVAFWCNPISGHNTLYWYLQNLGQGPELLIRYENEEAVDDSQLPKDRFSAERLKGVDSTLKIQPAELGDSAVYLCASSIREGYYNEQFFGPGTRLTVL.

The chain joins TRBV7-8 to TRBJ1-1, with D possibly matching TRBD1 (6 bases). Trimming pared 0 bases from V and 3 bases from J, leaving 8 bases between. This CDR3 spans 14 amino acids. Per germline, CDR1 SGHVS and CDR2 FQNEAQ. The CDR3 here is CASSLAGGHTEAFF. The CDR3 DNA is TGTGCCAGCAGCTTAGCGGGGGGGCACACTGAAGCTTTCTTT.

This sequence joins TRBV7-2 and TRBJ1-1; 8 bases are shared with TRBD1. CDR1 SGHTA and CDR2 FQGNSA come from the germline V gene. After removal of 3 bases from V and 4 bases from J, the junction contained 10 bases not matched to a gene. The length of the CDR3 is 16 residues. CDR3 sequence (DNA): TGTGCCAGCAGCTTGGGCTCAGGGGGCCGGGGCACTGAAGCTTTCTTT. It encodes CASSLGSGGRGTEAFF.

This chain links TRBV5-4 with TRBJ2-7; maybe TRBD2 (6 bases). The germline V gene has CDR1 SGHNT and CDR2 YYREEE (reference sequence). This CDR3 is built from 13 residues. V gave up 10 bases and J gave up 0 bases, with 14 bases separating them. CDR3 coding DNA: TGTGCCTGGACCGGGACTCTCTCCTACGAGCAGTACTTC. It codes for CAWTGTLSYEQYF.

The chain is built from TRBV5-1 and TRBJ1-6; 12 bases are a match to TRBD1. The ends lost 4 bases at V and 4 bases at J; junction bases unmatched: 6. CDR1 and CDR2 from the germline V gene are SGHRS and YFSETQ. The CDR3 runs 17 residues. CDR3 in amino acids: CASSAGTGGQYNSPLHF. The CDR3 nucleotides read TGCGCCAGCAGCGCCGGGACAGGGGGCCAGTATAATTCACCCCTCCACTTT.

In its sample, this clone was seen once. The J gene is TRBJ2-5, the V gene TRBV10-2; 12 bases align to TRBD1. With V trimmed by 6 bases and J by 5 bases, 7 bases remained unmatched. The CDR3 length is 15 residues. Germline V CDR1 and CDR2: WSHSY, SAAADI. CDR3 nucleotide sequence: TGCGCCAGCAGACCCGGGACAGGGGGCCGGGAGACCCAGTACTTC. Translating gives CASRPGTGGRETQYF.

The chain uses TRBV7-2 and TRBJ1-6; no reliable D call. The CDR3 covers 18 residues. V was trimmed by 0 bases and J by 4 bases, leaving 16 bases between them. Germline V lookup: CDR1 SGHTA, CDR2 FQGNSA. The CDR3 region has the DNA TGTGCCAGCAGCTTAGCGGGAGCAGGACCCCCATATAATTCACCCCTCCACTTT. It is translated as CASSLAGAGPPYNSPLHF. The entire variable domain, with the rest obtained from reference TRBV7-2 and TRBJ1-6, is as follows: GAGVSQSPSNKVTEKGKDVELRCDPISGHTALYWYRQSLGQGLEFLIYFQGNSAPDKSGLPSDRFSAERTGGSVSTLTIQRTQQEDSAVYLCASSLAGAGPPYNSPLHFGNGTRLTVT.

J is TRBJ1-1 and V is TRBV7-2; the D is unclear. The CDR3 loop spans 13 amino acids. The germline CDR1 and CDR2 sequences are SGHTA and FQGNSA. V lost 5 bases, J lost 3 bases, and 10 bases lay in between. The CDR3 bases are TGTGCCAGCAGCCCCACGTCTTACACTGAAGCTTTCTTT. It codes for CASSPTSYTEAFF.

The rearrangement links TRBV5-6 to TRBJ1-1, with no clear D. The CDR3 sequence is 15 residues long. Germline V gene lookup returns CDR1 SGHDT and CDR2 YYEEEE. V was trimmed by 3 bases and J by 4 bases, leaving 16 bases between them. CDR3 nucleotide sequence: TGTGCCAGCAGCTGGGCTGGGCACCCGGGCACTGAAGCTTTCTTT. It codes for CASSWAGHPGTEAFF.

The chain joins TRBV2 to TRBJ1-2, with 7 bases aligning to TRBD1. CDR3 length: 12 residues. Germline V gene sequence: CDR1 SNHLY, CDR2 FYNNEI. Losses at the gene ends were 6 bases for V and 2 bases for J; bases not matched to a gene: 0. Here the CDR3 reads CASRGQNYGYTF. Written as DNA, the CDR3 is TGTGCCAGCAGGGGACAGAACTATGGCTACACCTTC.

This chain connects TRBV25-1 to TRBJ2-3, with TRBD2 matching over 8 bases. Per germline, CDR1 MGHDK and CDR2 SYGVNS. Trimming took 4 bases from V and 3 from J; bases not matched to a gene: 9. This CDR3 has 16 amino acids. The CDR3 is CASSVERGGETDTQYF. In DNA, the CDR3 is TGTGCCAGCAGTGTAGAACGGGGGGGAGAAACAGATACGCAGTATTTT.

This clone was found a few times. The V gene is TRBV7-9, the J gene TRBJ1-1, with TRBD1 as a possible D gene (6 bases). From germline, CDR1 is SEHNR and CDR2 FQNEAQ (reference sequence). Trimming left V 4 bases short and J 3 bases short, with 15 bases between. This CDR3 region has 15 residues. As DNA, the CDR3 is TGTGCCAGCAGCTCCCACAGGGCGGCGGACACTGAAGCTTTCTTT. It codes for CASSSHRAADTEAFF.

CDR3 sequence (DNA): TGTGCCAGCACAATGAGACAGGGGGCGAAGGAGCAGTTCTTC. As protein: CASTMRQGAKEQFF. The chain links TRBV6-5 to TRBJ2-1; 10 bases are a match to TRBD1. The J segment lost 10 bases and the V segment lost 7 bases, leaving 10 bases of the junction unmatched. The CDR3 has 14 amino acids. CDR1 is MNHEY and CDR2 is SVGAGI in the germline V gene.